This T cell receptor beta chain was sequenced during a study of neoadjuvant nivolumab and ipilimumab in lung cancer. General study findings and limits: Blood richness before therapy tracked richness in tumors resected after neoadjuvant therapy. From pretherapy to surgery, tumor richness and clonality rose with dual therapy. TCR richness and clonality were higher in tumors than adjacent uninvolved lung. Pathologic regression was not significantly tied to TCR clonality.

As to this clone: No antigen is known for it.

The method was immunoSEQ multiplex PCR; TCRdb's version includes in-frame clones alone and lacks a portion of them. The table records about 3,600 clones, around three quarters of them present only once. Sample: peripheral blood, taken after neoadjuvant nivolumab, alone or with ipilimumab, at or shortly before surgery. This clonotype originated in an adult with non-small cell lung cancer.

The CDR3 sequence: CASSRTSGTVSYEQYF. DNA of the CDR3: TGTGCCAGTAGTAGGACTAGCGGAACCGTCTCCTACGAGCAGTACTTC. The V call is TRBV19, the J call TRBJ2-7; 10 bases map to TRBD2. Germline V gene sequence: CDR1 LNHDA, CDR2 SQIVND (reference sequence). The length of the CDR3 is 16 residues. J was trimmed by 0 bases and V by 4 bases; bases with no gene match: 6.